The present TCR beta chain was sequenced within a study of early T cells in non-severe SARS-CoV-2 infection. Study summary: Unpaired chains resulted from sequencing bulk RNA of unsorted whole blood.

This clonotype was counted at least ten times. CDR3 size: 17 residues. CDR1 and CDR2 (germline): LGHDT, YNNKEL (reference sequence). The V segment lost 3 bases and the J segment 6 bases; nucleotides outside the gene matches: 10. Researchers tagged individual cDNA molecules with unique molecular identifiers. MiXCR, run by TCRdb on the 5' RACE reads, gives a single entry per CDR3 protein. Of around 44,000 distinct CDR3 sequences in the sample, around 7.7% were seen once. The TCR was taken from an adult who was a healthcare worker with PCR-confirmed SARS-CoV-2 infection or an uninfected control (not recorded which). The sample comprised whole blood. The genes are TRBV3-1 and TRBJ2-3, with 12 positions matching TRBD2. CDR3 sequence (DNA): TGTGCCAGCAGCCAGGCTTCGACTAGCGGGGGCTACGATACGCAGTATTTT. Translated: CASSQASTSGGYDTQYF.